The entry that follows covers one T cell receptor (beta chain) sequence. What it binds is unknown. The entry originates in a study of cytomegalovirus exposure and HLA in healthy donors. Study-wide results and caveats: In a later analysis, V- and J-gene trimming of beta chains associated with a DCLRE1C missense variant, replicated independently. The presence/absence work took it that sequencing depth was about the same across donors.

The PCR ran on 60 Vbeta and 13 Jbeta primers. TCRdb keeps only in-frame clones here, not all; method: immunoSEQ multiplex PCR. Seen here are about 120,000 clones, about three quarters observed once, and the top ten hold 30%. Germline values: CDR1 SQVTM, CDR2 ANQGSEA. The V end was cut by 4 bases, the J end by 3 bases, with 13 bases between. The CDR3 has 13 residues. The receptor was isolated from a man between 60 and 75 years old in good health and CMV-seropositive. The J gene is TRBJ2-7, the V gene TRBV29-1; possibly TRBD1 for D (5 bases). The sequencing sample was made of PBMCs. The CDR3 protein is CSVGFSQGYEQYF. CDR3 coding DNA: TGCAGCGTTGGGTTTTCCCAGGGCTACGAGCAGTACTTC.